The source of this T cell receptor beta chain is a study of T cell changes during pregnancy in multiple sclerosis. Germline CDR1 reads SGHTA; CDR2 reads FQGNSA. Deletions cut 4 bases from V and 8 bases from J, with 17 bases between. This CDR3 region has 15 residues. Using immunoSEQ multiplex PCR, the repertoire was profiled, and TCRdb retains in-frame clones only, with some absent. The sample lists more than 85,000 clones, around nine tenths seen once, with 0.95% to 1.5% in the top ten. The rearrangement uses TRBV7-2 and TRBJ1-4, with D hard to call. The sequence was obtained from a female donor with multiple sclerosis, enrolled in a pregnancy study. The source was peripheral blood, collected in the second trimester of pregnancy. CDR3 loop: CASSSGSLPAEKLFF. For the CDR3, the DNA is TGTGCCAGCAGCTCGGGGTCGCTACCGGCGGAAAAACTGTTTTTT. Together with reference TRBV7-2 and TRBJ1-4, the CDR3 gives the full variable domain: GAGVSQSPSNKVTEKGKDVELRCDPISGHTALYWYRQSLGQGLEFLIYFQGNSAPDKSGLPSDRFSAERTGGSVSTLTIQRTQQEDSAVYLCASSSGSLPAEKLFFGSGTQLSVL.